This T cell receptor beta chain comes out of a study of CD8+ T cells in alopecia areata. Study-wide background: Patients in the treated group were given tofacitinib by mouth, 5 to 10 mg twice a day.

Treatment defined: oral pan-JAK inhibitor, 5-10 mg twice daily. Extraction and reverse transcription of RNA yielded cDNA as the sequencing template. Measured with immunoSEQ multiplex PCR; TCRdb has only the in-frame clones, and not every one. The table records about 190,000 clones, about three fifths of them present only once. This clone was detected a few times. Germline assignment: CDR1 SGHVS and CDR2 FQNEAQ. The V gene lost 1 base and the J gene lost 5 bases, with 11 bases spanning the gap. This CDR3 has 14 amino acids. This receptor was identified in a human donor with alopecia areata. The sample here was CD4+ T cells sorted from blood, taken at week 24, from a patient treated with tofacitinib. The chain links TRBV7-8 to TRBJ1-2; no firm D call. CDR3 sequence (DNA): TGTGCCAGCAGCTTAGGAGAAGTCCGATATGGCTACACCTTC. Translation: CASSLGEVRYGYTF.